Listed below are T cell receptor beta chains from one sample, sequenced in a study of cytomegalovirus exposure and HLA in healthy donors. Assay: immunoSEQ multiplex PCR; the TCRdb copy retains only in-frame clones and omits some. The profile shows fewer than 120,000 clones, roughly 87% of them singletons. The specimen was PBMCs. The receptors derive from a woman aged 18-29 years in good health and CMV-seronegative. Each CDR3 is given with its conserved first and last residue. D genes are given only for firm matches. Clone size is given for some rows only: seen once, a few or many times, or a class if the clone is expanded.

NA	TRBV7-9	TRBD2	19	TRBJ2-2	TGTGCCAGCAGCACCCGAATACCGGGACCCGGGGAGGGTTCCCGGGAGCTGTTTTTT	CASSTRIPGPGEGSRELFF
NA	TRBV9	TRBD2	16	TRBJ2-1	TGTGCCAGCAGCGTAGAGCCTAGCGGGAGGGTCGGTGAGCAGTTCTTC	CASSVEPSGRVGEQFF
NA	TRBV28	TRBD1	16	TRBJ1-2	TGTGCCAGCAGTTTAAGCCCAGGGGGGCAAGCCTATGGCTACACCTTC	CASSLSPGGQAYGYTF
NA	TRBV30	TRBD2	15	TRBJ2-3	TGTGCCTGGAGCCAACCCGGAGCGGGGGGGGATACGCAGTATTTT	CAWSQPGAGGDTQYF
few	TRBV30	NA	13	TRBJ1-5	TGTGCCTGGAGTGGGGGGGTAGGTCAGCCCCAGCATTTT	CAWSGGVGQPQHF
NA	TRBV27	TRBD1	14	TRBJ2-7	TGTGCCAGCAAACCGGGACAGGGACCCTACGAGCAGTACTTC	CASKPGQGPYEQYF
NA	TRBV5-1	NA	11	TRBJ1-1	TGCGCCAGCAGCTGGGGGACAGAAGCTTTCTTT	CASSWGTEAFF
NA	TRBV6-1	NA	13	TRBJ1-1	TGTGCCAGCAGTGCCGCAGGAGGAACTGAAGCTTTCTTT	CASSAAGGTEAFF
NA	TRBV28	TRBD2	15	TRBJ2-7	TGTGCCAGCAGTCTCCACACGGGAGGCTCCTACGAGCAGTACTTC	CASSLHTGGSYEQYF
NA	TRBV28	TRBD1	14	TRBJ1-5	TGTGCCAGCAGTCCCAGGGGGCTCAATCAGCCCCAGCATTTT	CASSPRGLNQPQHF
NA	TRBV6-1	TRBD1	14	TRBJ2-5	TGTGCCAGCAGTGACCGACAGGGCCTGGAGACCCAGTACTTC	CASSDRQGLETQYF
NA	TRBV4-1	NA	19	TRBJ1-6	TGCGCCAGCAGCCAAGATAATGAGGCCTCGAGCTCCTATAATTCACCCCTCCACTTT	CASSQDNEASSSYNSPLHF
NA	TRBV5-4	NA	14	TRBJ1-1	TGTGCCAGCAGCTTCATTACGAGGAGCACTGAAGCTTTCTTT	CASSFITRSTEAFF
NA	TRBV7-7	TRBD1	14	TRBJ2-7	TGTGCTAGCAGCACCGGGACAGGGTCCTACGAGCAGTACTTC	CASSTGTGSYEQYF
NA	TRBV7-6	TRBD1	15	TRBJ1-2	TGTGCCAGCAGCTTAGTAGCAGGGGGCAGCTATGGCTACACCTTC	CASSLVAGGSYGYTF
NA	TRBV29-1	NA	12	TRBJ2-3	TGCAGCGTTGAGAGGGACACAGATACGCAGTATTTT	CSVERDTDTQYF
NA	TRBV7-2	NA	16	TRBJ2-7	TGTGCCAGCAGCTCCCAGTCTCGGGGAACGGCTGCCGAGCAGTACTTC	CASSSQSRGTAAEQYF
few	TRBV7-2	TRBD2	16	TRBJ2-1	TGTGCCAGCAGCTTAGGGAAACTAGCGGGGAATGATGAGCAGTTCTTC	CASSLGKLAGNDEQFF
NA	TRBV4-1	NA	15	TRBJ2-1	TGCGCCAGCAGCCAAGATCTTACGGGTTACAATGAGCAGTTCTTC	CASSQDLTGYNEQFF
NA	TRBV10-1	NA	13	TRBJ2-1	TGCGCCAGCAGTGAGACAGGGATCAATGAGCAGTTCTTC	CASSETGINEQFF
NA	TRBV4-3	NA	14	TRBJ1-5	TGCGCCAGCAGCCAAGGGACAGACAATCAGCCCCAGCATTTT	CASSQGTDNQPQHF
NA	TRBV5-1	NA	15	TRBJ1-3	TGCGCCAGCAGGGCGGGGAGCTTTAGTGGAAACACCATATATTTT	CASRAGSFSGNTIYF
NA	TRBV5-6	NA	15	TRBJ1-3	TGTGCCAGCAGCTGGGGAGCATACTCTGGAAACACCATATATTTT	CASSWGAYSGNTIYF
NA	TRBV5-4	TRBD1	15	TRBJ1-4	TGTGCCAGCAGCTCTGGTCGACAGGGGAATGAAAAACTGTTTTTT	CASSSGRQGNEKLFF
NA	TRBV4-1	TRBD2	19	TRBJ2-4	TGCGCCAGCAGGTCGACGGGACTAGCGGGAGGTCTAGCCAAAAACATTCAGTACTTC	CASRSTGLAGGLAKNIQYF
NA	TRBV2	TRBD1	13	TRBJ1-2	TGTGCCAGCCGGGACAGGGGTGGCTATGGCTACACCTTC	CASRDRGGYGYTF
NA	TRBV5-1	TRBD1	15	TRBJ1-2	TGCGCCAGCAGCTTACCCCTGGGACAGGGGAATGGCTACACCTTC	CASSLPLGQGNGYTF
NA	TRBV5-4	TRBD1	15	TRBJ1-2	TGTGCCAGCAGCCCAGGGACAGGGGGTAGCTATGGCTACACCTTC	CASSPGTGGSYGYTF
NA	TRBV28	NA	13	TRBJ2-1	TGTGCCAGCAGTTTGGGCAGCCAGAATGAGCAGTTCTTC	CASSLGSQNEQFF
NA	TRBV29-1	NA	14	TRBJ1-1	TGCAGCGGAGGGCCGCAAATGATGAACACTGAAGCTTTCTTT	CSGGPQMMNTEAFF
once	TRBV27	NA	15	TRBJ2-2	TGTGCCAGCAGTCCTCTAGGCTCGGGGACCGGGGAGCTGTTTTTT	CASSPLGSGTGELFF
NA	TRBV7-9	NA	12	TRBJ1-3	TGTGCCAGCAGCCCTCTCGGAAACACCATATATTTT	CASSPLGNTIYF
NA	TRBV25-1	NA	13	TRBJ2-5	TGTGCCAGCAGTGAATTTGGAGGGGAGACCCAGTACTTC	CASSEFGGETQYF
NA	TRBV6-1	TRBD2	15	TRBJ2-3	TGTGCCAGCAGGGGGGTAGCGGGGGGCACAGATACGCAGTATTTT	CASRGVAGGTDTQYF
NA	TRBV9	NA	15	TRBJ1-5	TGTGCCAGCAGCGTAGGGCAGAATAGCAATCAGCCCCAGCATTTT	CASSVGQNSNQPQHF
NA	TRBV13	TRBD1	17	TRBJ2-1	TGTGCCAGCAGCTTAGGAGGGACAGGGGCAGACTACAATGAGCAGTTCTTC	CASSLGGTGADYNEQFF
NA	TRBV6-5	NA	14	TRBJ1-4	TGTGCCAGCAAGGGAGGGAAGGTTGGTGAAAAACTGTTTTTT	CASKGGKVGEKLFF
NA	TRBV6-5	TRBD1	16	TRBJ1-6	TGTGCCAGCAGTTACTCCTTGCAGGGGGACTCTACACCCCTCCACTTT	CASSYSLQGDSTPLHF
many	TRBV4-2	NA	16	TRBJ2-5	TGTGCCAGCAGCCAAGACCCGCCAGGGGAGGGGGAGACCCAGTACTTC	CASSQDPPGEGETQYF
NA	TRBV7-9	NA	14	TRBJ2-1	TGTGCCAGCAGCTCGCGGCGGGGGCGGAATGAGCAGTTCTTC	CASSSRRGRNEQFF
NA	TRBV4-2	TRBD1	17	TRBJ2-7	TGTGCCAGCAGCCAAGATCAGGGGGCTCTCTCCCTCTACGAGCAGTACTTC	CASSQDQGALSLYEQYF
NA	TRBV6-5	NA	12	TRBJ1-5	TGTGCCAGCAGTTTTCGAGGTCAGCCCCAGCATTTT	CASSFRGQPQHF
once	TRBV6-1	TRBD1	15	TRBJ2-2	TGTGCCAGCAGTGCTTGGGACAGCAACACCGGGGAGCTGTTTTTT	CASSAWDSNTGELFF
NA	TRBV30	NA	14	TRBJ2-5	TGTGCCTGGAGTGTATTCTCAGATTGGGAGACCCAGTACTTC	CAWSVFSDWETQYF
NA	TRBV28	NA	12	TRBJ1-2	TGTGCCAGCAGTTTATTCCCGGGTGGCTACACCTTC	CASSLFPGGYTF
NA	TRBV6-5	NA	13	TRBJ1-2	TGTGCCAGCTGGGAGCAGGGGTCAGGCGGCTACACCTTC	CASWEQGSGGYTF
NA	TRBV28	NA	12	TRBJ2-1	TGTGCCAGCAGTTCCCCTCTAGATGAGCAGTTCTTC	CASSSPLDEQFF
NA	TRBV11-3	TRBD2	15	TRBJ2-1	TGTGCCAGCAGCTTAGAAGCGGGAGACAGCAATGAGCAGTTCTTC	CASSLEAGDSNEQFF
NA	TRBV18	NA	16	TRBJ2-1	TGTGCCAGCTCACCAAGGACAGTCAGCTCCTACAATGAGCAGTTCTTC	CASSPRTVSSYNEQFF
NA	TRBV4-3	NA	16	TRBJ1-2	TGCGCCACCACGAAGGGATTAAATACAGGATCGGATGGCTACACCTTC	CATTKGLNTGSDGYTF